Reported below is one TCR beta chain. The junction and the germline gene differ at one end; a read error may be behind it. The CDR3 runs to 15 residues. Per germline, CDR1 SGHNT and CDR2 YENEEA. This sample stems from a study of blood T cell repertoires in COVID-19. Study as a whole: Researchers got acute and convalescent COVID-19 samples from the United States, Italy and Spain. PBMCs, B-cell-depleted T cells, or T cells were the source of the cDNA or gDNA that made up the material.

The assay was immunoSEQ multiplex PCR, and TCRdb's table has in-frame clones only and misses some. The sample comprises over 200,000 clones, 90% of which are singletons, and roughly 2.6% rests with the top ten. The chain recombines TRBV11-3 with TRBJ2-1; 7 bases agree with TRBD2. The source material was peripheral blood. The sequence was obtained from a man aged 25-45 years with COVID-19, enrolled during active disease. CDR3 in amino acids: CASSRGGTSSNEQFF. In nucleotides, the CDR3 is TGTGCCAGCAGTCGCGGGGGTACTTCCTCCAATGAGCAGTTCTTC.